Shown below are 16 T cell receptor beta chains from a single sample sequenced in a study of shared clonotypes between healthy human individuals (dated by TCRdb to 2020 to 2022). The method was the immunoSEQ multiplex PCR assay. In TCRdb, the immuneACCESS table is reduced to in-frame sequences with V and J assigned. These tables do not hold every clone; where another copy was compared, an unresolved V gene accounts for under half, and the others remain unexplained. Counted in this sample were around 1.6 million clones; 98% of them appeared once. About 0.42% of the sample rests with the top ten. Sequencing used naive CD4+ T cells sorted from blood. The label giving this sample's cell subset or site can be read as: CD45RA+ positively selected. The source of these receptors is a man younger than 40 in good health.

This rearrangement joins TRBV30 to TRBJ2-2, with 7 nucleotides matching TRBD1. The CDR3 contains 14 residues. Germline V CDR1 and CDR2: GTSNPN, SVGIG (reference sequence). Trimming cost V 5 bases and J 6 bases; bases outside gene matches: 9. The chain's CDR3 is CAWARGMAAGELFF. CDR3 nucleotides: TGTGCCTGGGCCAGGGGGATGGCAGCCGGGGAGCTGTTTTTT.

This sequence joins TRBV7-8 and TRBJ2-1; 12 nucleotides match TRBD2. The CDR3 spans 16 residues. CDR1 SGHVS and CDR2 FQNEAQ come from the germline V gene. V trimming: 6 bases; J trimming: 8 bases; junction bases outside the gene matches: 11. CDR3 DNA: TGTGCCAGCAGATCGATACTAGCGGGAGGTTCCTATGAGCAGTTCTTC. It is translated as CASRSILAGGSYEQFF. The full variable domain, in which reference TRBV7-8 and TRBJ2-1 provide the parts outside the CDR3, is GAGVSQSPRYKVAKRGQDVALRCDPISGHVSLFWYQQALGQGPEFLTYFQNEAQLDKSGLPSDRFFAERPEGSVSTLKIQRTQQEDSAVYLCASRSILAGGSYEQFFGPGTRLTVL.

The V call is TRBV28, the J call TRBJ1-5; tentative D call: TRBD1 (6 bases). This CDR3 has 14 residues. Germline loops: CDR1 MDHEN, CDR2 SYDVKM. V was pared by 5 bases and J by 7 bases, with 15 bases between. The CDR3, as DNA: TGTGCCAGCAGTCGCTTGCAGGGGAGGCAGCCCCAGCATTTT. This gives the protein CASSRLQGRQPQHF.

The chain is built from TRBV5-4 and TRBJ2-7; 7 nucleotides match TRBD2. CDR1 and CDR2 (germline): SGHNT, YYREEE (reference sequence). The CDR3 covers 15 residues. The V and J ends lost 2 bases and 1 base, in that order; junction bases with no gene match: 6. The CDR3 sequence: CASSFSLAESYEQYF. For the CDR3, the DNA is TGTGCCAGCAGCTTTTCCCTAGCGGAGTCCTACGAGCAGTACTTC.

The chain uses TRBV5-1 and TRBJ2-3, with TRBD1 matching over 12 bases. This CDR3 is built from 16 residues. The V and J ends lost 3 bases and 3 bases, in that order; junction bases with no gene match: 5. Germline V lookup: CDR1 SGHRS, CDR2 YFSETQ. The CDR3 coding sequence is TGCGCCAGCAGCTCTCCGGGACAGGGGGCAACAGATACGCAGTATTTT. Amino acids: CASSSPGQGATDTQYF.

This chain joins TRBV28 and TRBJ1-5, with a possible D match to TRBD1 (5 bases). The CDR3 totals 16 residues. The V end lost 6 bases, the J end lost 0 bases, and 15 bases lay between the germline ends. Germline V lookup: CDR1 MDHEN, CDR2 SYDVKM. The CDR3 is CASSRRQSYSNQPQHF. The DNA for the CDR3 is TGTGCCAGCAGCCGCAGACAGAGCTATAGCAATCAGCCCCAGCATTTT.

The chain employs TRBV2 and TRBJ2-2, with D tentatively TRBD1 (5 bases). Trimming removed 4 bases at V and 4 bases at J, with 10 bases between. This CDR3 has 14 residues. The germline CDR1 and CDR2 sequences are SNHLY and FYNNEI. The CDR3 coding sequence is TGTGCCAGCAGTGGACAGTGGGGCACCGGGGAGCTGTTTTTT. Translation: CASSGQWGTGELFF.

The chain links TRBV10-2 to TRBJ2-7; TRBD2 aligns across 13 bases. The germline V gene encodes CDR1 WSHSY and CDR2 SAAADI. Germline trimming cut 2 bases from V and 2 bases from J; bases unmatched to any gene: 9. This CDR3 region has 18 residues. The DNA of the CDR3 is TGCGCCAGCAGTGAGAGGCTCGGACTAGCGGGAGTGGCCTACGAGCAGTACTTC. Translated: CASSERLGLAGVAYEQYF.

The V and J genes are TRBV28 and TRBJ1-1; 8 bases align to TRBD1. The V segment lost 6 bases and the J segment 5 bases; nucleotides outside the gene matches: 8. CDR1 and CDR2 from the germline V gene are MDHEN and SYDVKM. CDR3 length equals 14 residues. In DNA, the CDR3 is TGTGCCAGCAGCGTCAGGGGGCGGTGGACTGAAGCTTTCTTT. Protein sequence: CASSVRGRWTEAFF.

This sequence joins TRBV6-6 and TRBJ2-7; D ambiguous. The CDR3 spans 16 residues. Between the trimmed V and J ends, which lost 2 bases and 3 bases, there was a span of 17 bases. Germline V gives CDR1 MNHNY, CDR2 SVGAGI (reference sequence). CDR3 region: CASSYPHLVDGYEQYF. CDR3 nucleotides: TGTGCCAGCAGTTACCCACACCTCGTCGATGGCTACGAGCAGTACTTC.

The chain employs TRBV18 and TRBJ1-1, with TRBD1 identical over 7 bases. After removal of 3 bases from V and 3 bases from J, the junction contained 4 bases not matched to a gene. Germline CDR1 KGHSH, CDR2 LQKENI. The CDR3 totals 14 residues. CDR3 nucleotide sequence: TGTGCCAGCTCACCTACAGGACAGGACACTGAAGCTTTCTTT. Its protein is CASSPTGQDTEAFF.

A word on this clone: Germline and junction disagree at one end, which may indicate a read error. This chain joins TRBV7-7 and TRBJ2-5; D possibly corresponds to TRBD1 (5 bases). The CDR3 is 14 residues long. Germline values: CDR1 SSHAT, CDR2 FNYEAQ (reference sequence). The CDR3 here is CASSPTGFQETQYF. CDR3 in DNA: TGTGCTAGCAGCCCTACAGGATTCCAAGAGACCCAGTACTTC.

This chain links TRBV11-2 with TRBJ2-7; the D is unclear. Germline V gene lookup returns CDR1 SGHAT and CDR2 FQNNGV. Between the trimmed V and J ends, which lost 3 bases and 6 bases, there was a span of 6 bases. There are 11 residues in the CDR3. Here the CDR3 reads CASSFTSEQYF. The CDR3 nucleotides read TGTGCCAGCAGCTTCACAAGCGAGCAGTACTTC.

This clone occurred a few times. V is TRBV7-3 and J is TRBJ2-1; 11 bases are shared with TRBD2. V shed 5 bases, J shed 2 bases, and the junction held 2 bases outside the gene matches. The CDR3 is 15 amino acids. Germline V lookup: CDR1 SGHTA, CDR2 FQGTGA. Written as DNA, the CDR3 is TGTGCCAGCAGCCCGGGACTAGCGGCCTACAATGAGCAGTTCTTC. Its protein is CASSPGLAAYNEQFF.

The rearrangement joins TRBV28 to TRBJ2-7; maybe TRBD2 (6 bases). The CDR3 spans 12 residues. Between the trimmed V and J ends, which lost 6 bases and 6 bases, there was a span of 12 bases. Looked up from germline, CDR1 is MDHEN and CDR2 is SYDVKM. The CDR3 spells CASRDPSAEQYF. CDR3 sequence (DNA): TGTGCCAGCAGGGACCCTAGCGCCGAGCAGTACTTC.

V gene TRBV19 combines with J gene TRBJ2-1; D remains unclear. V dropped 5 bases and J dropped 0 bases, with 14 bases sitting between them. The CDR3 is 16 amino acids. Germline V lookup: CDR1 LNHDA, CDR2 SQIVND (reference sequence). Here the CDR3 DNA reads TGTGCCAGTAGTGCCCCTGGGTCGAGCTCCTACAATGAGCAGTTCTTC. Translating gives CASSAPGSSSYNEQFF.